This record concerns one TCR beta chain sequence. The CDR3 end lies 3 residues beyond the end of the read and is filled in from the germline J gene. The data were obtained in a study of T cell clonality in common variable immunodeficiency. Measured with immunoSEQ multiplex PCR; TCRdb has only the in-frame clones, and not every one. The sample has 30,000 or so clones, none seen only once. The CDR3 has 12 amino acids. In germline, CDR1 is SEHNR, CDR2 FQNEAQ (reference sequence). This clonotype was sampled from a person aged 18 to 75 in good health. V gene TRBV7-9 combines with J gene TRBJ1-2; no reliable D call. Sequencing input: peripheral blood mononuclear cells. Partial CDR3 DNA: TGTGCCAGCACCCGGACTAGCTCCGAC. The encoded protein is CASTRTSSD. The entire CDR3 protein reads CASTRTSSDYTF.